This is a list of T cell receptor beta chains from one sample in a study of cytomegalovirus exposure and HLA in healthy donors. The method was immunoSEQ multiplex PCR; TCRdb's version includes in-frame clones alone and lacks a portion of them. The table includes 50,000 to 80,000 clones, roughly 95% detected once. The specimen was PBMCs. The receptors were gathered from a woman aged 18-29 years in good health and CMV-seropositive. Both conserved end residues are part of each CDR3. The D gene is left open where the match is weak. Clone size is shown for a subset of rows, as once, few, many or a class of expanded clone.

v_gene	d_gene	j_gene	abundance	CDR3nt	CDR3aa
TRBV6-1	TRBD1	TRBJ1-5	NA	TGTGCCAGCAGTGAGATTAGGAGACAGGGGATTTTTCAGCCCCAGCATTTT	CASSEIRRQGIFQPQHF
TRBV30	TRBD2	TRBJ2-7	NA	TGTGCCTGGAGTGTACCCCGTCTAGCGGACAAGTCCTACGAGCAGTACTTC	CAWSVPRLADKSYEQYF
TRBV28	NA	TRBJ1-1	NA	TGTGCCAGCAGCCTGAGGGCGCGGAACACTGAAGCTTTCTTT	CASSLRARNTEAFF
TRBV27	TRBD1	TRBJ2-1	NA	TGTGCCAGCAGTTCCTTCTGGACAGGTATCTACAATGAGCAGTTCTTC	CASSSFWTGIYNEQFF
TRBV5-1	NA	TRBJ1-2	NA	TGCGCCAGCAGCTTGGCCCCAGACGGGGTGGGTGGCTACACCTTC	CASSLAPDGVGGYTF
TRBV7-9	TRBD1	TRBJ2-5	NA	TGTGCCAGCAGCCAGGACAGGGGGGGAGGTGAGACCCAGTACTTC	CASSQDRGGGETQYF
TRBV5-6	TRBD1	TRBJ2-2	NA	TGTGCCAGCAGCTTGGCCGGGCTAGGGGGCATTTCGGACACCGGGGAGCTGTTTTTT	CASSLAGLGGISDTGELFF
TRBV28	NA	TRBJ2-5	few	TGTGCCAGCAGTTTCGGAGAGACCCAGTACTTC	CASSFGETQYF
TRBV27	TRBD2	TRBJ2-7	NA	TGTGCCAGCAGTTTTAAGGCGGGAGGTAACGAGCAGTACTTC	CASSFKAGGNEQYF
TRBV7-2	NA	TRBJ1-6	NA	TGTGCCAGCAGCCCCACGACAGGCTTGAGCTCCTATAATTCACCCCTCCACTTT	CASSPTTGLSSYNSPLHF
TRBV4-3	TRBD1	TRBJ1-6	NA	TGCGCCAGCAGCCATCTACCTAGTGGACAGGGGAATTCACCCCTCCACTTT	CASSHLPSGQGNSPLHF
TRBV7-9	TRBD1	TRBJ1-2	NA	TGTGCCAGCAGCCACAGGGGCTATGGCTACACCTTC	CASSHRGYGYTF
TRBV18	TRBD1	TRBJ2-7	NA	TGTGCCAGCTCACCCGACAGGGTGAGCGAGCAGTACTTC	CASSPDRVSEQYF
TRBV7-9	NA	TRBJ2-7	NA	TGTGCCAGCAGCCCCGCCCCGGTAAACGAGCAGTACTTC	CASSPAPVNEQYF
TRBV30	TRBD2	TRBJ2-7	NA	TGTGCCTGGAGTCCGGGACTAGGGTCCTACGAGCAGTACTTC	CAWSPGLGSYEQYF
TRBV6-5	TRBD1	TRBJ2-5	NA	TGTGCCAGCAGAGCAGGACAGGGACGAGAGACCCAGTACTTC	CASRAGQGRETQYF
TRBV5-4	TRBD2	TRBJ2-7	NA	TGTGCCAGCAGCTTGGTCCGGACTAGCGGGACTGTCGAGCAGTACTTC	CASSLVRTSGTVEQYF
TRBV6-5	NA	TRBJ2-3	NA	TGTGCCAGCAGTTACAATTCGGGGTCCACAGATACGCAGTATTTT	CASSYNSGSTDTQYF
TRBV4-3	TRBD1	TRBJ1-1	NA	TGCGCCAGCAGCCAGGGGACAGGGGAGAACACTGAAGCTTTCTTT	CASSQGTGENTEAFF
TRBV27	NA	TRBJ2-1	NA	TGTGCCAGCAGTTTAGGTGGGGCTCGATACAATGAGCAGTTCTTC	CASSLGGARYNEQFF
TRBV6-1	NA	TRBJ2-3	once	TGTGCCAGCACCACGGGGATAGGCACAGATACGCAGTATTTT	CASTTGIGTDTQYF
TRBV4-1	NA	TRBJ1-5	NA	TGCGCCAGCAGCAGGGGACTGACTCAGCCCCAGCATTTT	CASSRGLTQPQHF
TRBV19	TRBD1	TRBJ1-4	NA	TGTGCCAGTAGTACCCGGGACAGGGGAGGAGAAAAACTGTTTTTT	CASSTRDRGGEKLFF
TRBV2	NA	TRBJ1-5	NA	TGTGCCAGCAGTGAGGGGAGACTAAGCAATCAGCCCCAGCATTTT	CASSEGRLSNQPQHF
TRBV6-1	NA	TRBJ2-1	NA	TGTGCCAGCAGTGAGTTCGGGAACAATGAGCAGTTCTTC	CASSEFGNNEQFF
TRBV7-9	NA	TRBJ1-6	NA	TGTGCCAGCAGCCTCCGTTTAAATTCACCCCTCCACTTT	CASSLRLNSPLHF
TRBV5-1	TRBD2	TRBJ2-1	NA	TGCGCCAGCAGCTTGGGGACTAGCACCCCAACCCCCTACGAGCAGTTCTTC	CASSLGTSTPTPYEQFF
TRBV7-6	NA	TRBJ2-3	NA	TGTGCCAGCAGCGTCTACAGGTCAGATACGCAGTATTTT	CASSVYRSDTQYF